The 22 T cell receptor beta chains in this list originate from one sample, sequenced in a study of spatial heterogeneity in lung cancer. General study points: Counts of expanded alpha and beta TCRs within tumors tracked the tumor nonsynonymous mutation count.

TCRdb reprocessed the 5' RACE reads with MiXCR, giving one entry per CDR3 protein. The sample contains about 7,800 distinct CDR3 sequences, more than 7% of which appear only once. What these receptors recognize is not known. Regarding time point: sample taken at primary tumor resection. The sequenced sample was lung tumor tissue, obtained at surgery. The receptors were gathered from a male donor with early-stage non-small cell lung cancer.

This clonotype was detected many times. This beta chain is off target for a library built for alpha chains, so its abundance means little. This chain connects TRBV5-1 to TRBJ2-3, with D perhaps TRBD1 or TRBD2 (5 bases each). CDR1 is SGHRS and CDR2 is YFSETQ in the germline V gene. Trimming removed 4 bases from V and 0 bases from J, with 12 bases in between. This CDR3 region has 15 residues. The CDR3 region is CASSGGRLSTDTQYF. Written as DNA, the CDR3 is TGCGCCAGCAGCGGGGGACGGCTTAGCACAGATACGCAGTATTTT.

This clonotype showed up just a few times. In a library made to pick up alpha chains, this beta chain is a stray read with a size that means little. The V call is TRBV27, the J call TRBJ2-3, with 7 bases aligning to TRBD1. This CDR3 comprises 14 residues. V trimming: 5 bases; J trimming: 3 bases; junction bases outside the gene matches: 5. Per the germline V gene, CDR1 is MNHEY and CDR2 is SMNVEV (reference sequence). The CDR3 sequence is CASSGTAATDTQYF. The CDR3 DNA reads as TGTGCCAGCAGTGGGACAGCCGCGACAGATACGCAGTATTTT.

This clonotype showed up many times. Little can be read into the size of this beta chain, an off-target read in a library designed for alpha chains. This chain uses TRBV11-2 with TRBJ2-5; D tentatively reads TRBD1 or TRBD2 (5 bases each). The germline V gene has CDR1 SGHAT and CDR2 FQNNGV. The V end was cut by 0 bases, the J end by 5 bases, with 13 bases between. This CDR3 spans 15 amino acids. CDR3 sequence: CASSLDGAGSETQYF. The CDR3 DNA reads TGTGCCAGCAGCTTAGACGGGGCAGGGTCGGAGACCCAGTACTTC.

This clonotype ranks as medium-sized. A library prepared for alpha chains yielded this beta chain as an off-target read; its size is of little meaning. This chain connects TRBV7-2 to TRBJ2-2; D uncertain. Deletions cut 5 bases from V and 4 bases from J, with 5 bases between. CDR1 is SGHTA, CDR2 FQGNSA, per germline. This CDR3 is built from 12 residues. The CDR3 coding sequence is TGTGCCAGCAGCCCTGCCACCGGGGAGCTGTTTTTT. The encoded protein is CASSPATGELFF.

This clonotype has a handful of counts. Little can be read into the size of this beta chain, an off-target read in a library designed for alpha chains. The genes are TRBV7-4 and TRBJ2-6; D gene unclear. From germline, CDR1 is SGHVT and CDR2 SQSDAQ. Trimming cost V 5 bases and J 1 base, with 9 bases left between them. The CDR3 loop spans 15 amino acids. In DNA, the CDR3 is TGTGCCAGCAGCCCCCAAAGGTCTGGGGCCAACGTCCTGACTTTC. Protein: CASSPQRSGANVLTF.

This clonotype is labeled as medium-sized. Since it is a stray read in a library aimed at alpha chains, this beta chain has a size that is not meaningful. The genes are TRBV2 and TRBJ2-5, with D possibly matching TRBD1 (6 bases). The CDR3 is 14 amino acids. The ends were cut back, 4 bases at V and 2 bases at J, with 11 bases in the middle. CDR1 and CDR2 from the germline V gene are SNHLY and FYNNEI. The CDR3: CASSGQGPQETQYF. The CDR3 DNA follows: TGTGCCAGCAGTGGCCAGGGGCCGCAAGAGACCCAGTACTTC.

This clonotype qualifies as large. The library was designed around alpha chains, so this beta chain is a stray read whose abundance carries little weight. The chain links TRBV5-1 to TRBJ2-1, with 10 bases aligning to TRBD2. Germline CDR1 and CDR2: SGHRS and YFSETQ. Losses at the gene ends were 0 bases for V and 0 bases for J; bases not matched to a gene: 6. This CDR3 has 18 amino acids. CDR3 loop: CASSLEASGSSSYNEQFF. The CDR3 nucleotides read TGCGCCAGCAGCTTGGAGGCTAGCGGGAGCAGCTCCTACAATGAGCAGTTCTTC.

By its share, this clonotype is medium-sized. The library was designed around alpha chains, so this beta chain is a stray read whose abundance carries little weight. The chain links TRBV20-1 to TRBJ1-1; D not certain. Germline loops: CDR1 DFQATT, CDR2 SNEGSKA (reference sequence). V shed 2 bases and J shed 3 bases, with 7 bases lying between them. This CDR3 spans 12 amino acids. The CDR3, as DNA: TGCAGTGCTAGAAGGTTACACACTGAAGCTTTCTTT. Its translation: CSARRLHTEAFF.

This clonotype is medium-sized by share. This beta chain slipped into a library made for alpha chains as a stray read, so its size is not meaningful. This chain links TRBV2 with TRBJ2-4; TRBD1 is a possible D gene (5 bases). The CDR3 runs 15 residues. The germline V gene encodes CDR1 SNHLY and CDR2 FYNNEI. Trimming left V 5 bases short and J 0 bases short, with 11 bases between. Written as DNA, the CDR3 is TGTGCCAGCAGTCCAGGGCTCATAGCCAAAAACATTCAGTACTTC. The encoded protein is CASSPGLIAKNIQYF.

Within the sample, this clonotype is medium-sized. This beta chain is an off-target read within a library intended for alpha chains, so its frequency means little. CDR3 coding DNA: TGTGCCAGCAGTTGGGACAGGGGTGACACCGGGGAGCTGTTTTTT. Protein sequence: CASSWDRGDTGELFF. The chain joins TRBV27 to TRBJ2-2, with 10 positions matching TRBD1. V lost 4 bases and J lost 3; bases outside the gene matches: 2. The CDR3 has 15 residues. CDR1 and CDR2 from the germline V gene are MNHEY and SMNVEV (reference sequence).

This clonotype has ten or more counts. A library made for alpha chains picked up this beta chain off target, so its size means little. The chain couples TRBV2 to TRBJ2-1; D gene uncertain. The CDR3 has 11 residues. CDR1 SNHLY and CDR2 FYNNEI come from the germline V gene. Between the trimmed V and J ends, which lost 2 bases and 4 bases, there was a span of 0 bases. The CDR3 loop is CASSEYNEQFF. DNA of the CDR3: TGTGCCAGCAGTGAATACAATGAGCAGTTCTTC. The complete variable domain, with remaining parts taken from reference TRBV2 and TRBJ2-1, reads EPEVTQTPSHQVTQMGQEVILRCVPISNHLYFYWYRQILGQKVEFLVSFYNNEISEKSEIFDDQFSVERPDGSNFTLKIRSTKLEDSAMYFCASSEYNEQFFGPGTRLTVL.

This clonotype is medium-sized by share. This beta chain lies outside the target of a library built for alpha chains; its clone size means little. The chain joins TRBV27 to TRBJ1-6; no clear D gene. Germline CDR1 reads MNHEY; CDR2 reads SMNVEV (reference sequence). V gave up 4 bases and J gave up 10 bases, with 11 bases separating them. The CDR3 is made up of 13 amino acids. In nucleotides, the CDR3 is TGTGCCAGCAGTTCGGGGAGAAACTCACCCCTCCACTTT. It yields the protein CASSSGRNSPLHF.

This clonotype is labeled as medium-sized. This beta chain was picked up by a library intended for alpha chains and is off target, so its count carries little meaning. This chain links TRBV20-1 with TRBJ2-1; D unresolved. With 6 bases removed from V and 6 bases from J, the gap between germline ends came to 18 bases. The CDR3 runs 14 residues. The V gene's germline CDR1 is DFQATT and CDR2 SNEGSKA (reference sequence). For the CDR3, the DNA is TGCAGTGCAGTGGGTAGCACAATCGGCAATGAGCAGTTCTTC. Its protein is CSAVGSTIGNEQFF.

The table lists this clonotype with a few counts. This beta chain turned up in a library designed for alpha chains; as an off-target read, its abundance says little. CDR3 DNA: TGCGCCAGCAGCCAAGAGACGTTCACAGGGGGAACGGACATTCAGTACTTC. It translates to CASSQETFTGGTDIQYF. The gene calls are TRBV4-1 and TRBJ2-4, with 8 bases that match TRBD1. Per the germline V gene, CDR1 is MGHRA and CDR2 is YSYEKL. J lost 8 bases, V lost 0 bases, and 12 bases had no gene match. The length of the CDR3 is 17 residues.

In its sample, this clonotype ranks as medium-sized. A library prepared for alpha chains yielded this beta chain as an off-target read; its size is of little meaning. The chain links TRBV5-1 to TRBJ2-7; D perhaps matches TRBD1 (5 bases). In germline, CDR1 is SGHRS, CDR2 YFSETQ. With 3 bases removed from V and 5 bases from J, the gap between germline ends came to 12 bases. The length of the CDR3 is 13 residues. CDR3 sequence: CASSSTLTDEQYF. The CDR3 DNA is TGCGCCAGCAGCTCCACATTGACAGACGAGCAGTACTTC. Full variable domain (rest looked up from reference TRBV5-1 and TRBJ2-7): KAGVTQTPRYLIKTRGQQVTLSCSPISGHRSVSWYQQTPGQGLQFLFEYFSETQRNKGNFPGRFSGRQFSNSRSEMNVSTLELGDSALYLCASSSTLTDEQYFGPGTRLTVT.

By share, this clonotype ranks as medium-sized. Because the library targeted alpha chains, this beta chain is an off-target read whose size means little. The V call is TRBV7-9, the J call TRBJ2-7; D is possibly TRBD1 (6 bases). Trimming left V 4 bases short and J 5 bases short, with 12 bases between. The CDR3 contains 13 residues. Germline CDR1 and CDR2: SEHNR and FQNEAQ (reference sequence). The CDR3 bases are TGTGCCAGCAGCTCTAAGGGGGTTGACGAGCAGTACTTC. It codes for CASSSKGVDEQYF.

This clonotype was seen many times. The size of this beta chain means little, since it is a stray read in a library made for alpha chains. The V and J genes are TRBV7-9 and TRBJ2-3, with D hard to call. Trimming removed 3 bases from V and 5 bases from J, with 12 bases in between. The CDR3 is 14 residues long. Germline values: CDR1 SEHNR, CDR2 FQNEAQ (reference sequence). The CDR3 protein is CASSFAETGDTQYF. For the CDR3, the DNA is TGTGCCAGCAGCTTTGCTGAGACCGGAGATACGCAGTATTTT.

Notes on this clonotype: This beta chain turned up in a library designed for alpha chains; as an off-target read, its abundance says little. The chain joins TRBV18 to TRBJ1-2, with 8 bases lining up with TRBD1. The CDR3 has 14 residues. The germline gives CDR1 KGHSH, CDR2 LQKENI. With 6 bases clipped from V and 4 bases from J, the junction kept 7 bases outside the gene matches. The CDR3 nucleotides are TGTGCCAGCTCCCCGTCTGGGACAGGCTATGGCTACACCTTC. Translated: CASSPSGTGYGYTF.

This clonotype was detected ten times or more. This beta chain is a stray read from a library made for alpha chains; its abundance is not meaningful. The chain uses TRBV12-3 or TRBV12-4 and TRBJ1-2; 8 nucleotides agree with TRBD1. CDR3 length equals 13 residues. V gave up 5 bases and J gave up 7 bases; unmatched junction bases: 6. The CDR3 loop is CASSRRTGSGYTF. In DNA form, the CDR3 reads TGTGCCAGCAGTCGTCGGACAGGGTCTGGCTACACCTTC.

By share, this clonotype ranks as medium-sized. This beta chain is a stray sequence in a library constructed for alpha chains; its clone size is not meaningful. This chain joins TRBV6-2 or TRBV6-3 and TRBJ2-7, with TRBD2 as a possible D gene (6 bases). Germline loops: CDR1 MNHEY, CDR2 SVGEGT. This CDR3 contains 15 residues. Trimming cost V 6 bases and J 1 base, with 16 bases left between them. The CDR3 nucleotides read TGTGCCAGCAGGACCGGGACTGTGCCTTCCTACGAGCAGTACTTC. It yields the protein CASRTGTVPSYEQYF.

This clonotype is deemed medium-sized (0.01 to 0.1%). This beta chain is a stray sequence in a library constructed for alpha chains; its clone size is not meaningful. The chain couples TRBV5-1 to TRBJ2-5; D unresolved. CDR1 and CDR2 from the germline V gene are SGHRS and YFSETQ. This CDR3 has 15 residues. The germline V and J ends were trimmed by 0 bases and 0 bases, with 9 bases remaining between them. The CDR3 bases are TGCGCCAGCAGCTTGGGGATCGGACACCAAGAGACCCAGTACTTC. It yields the protein CASSLGIGHQETQYF.

This clonotype is labeled medium-sized (0.01 to 0.1%). This beta chain lies outside the target of a library built for alpha chains; its clone size means little. The chain has TRBV7-9 and TRBJ2-3; no clear D gene. CDR3 length: 14 amino acids. CDR1 SEHNR and CDR2 FQNEAQ come from the germline V gene (reference sequence). Trimming removed 0 bases at V and 1 base at J, with 5 bases between. CDR3 in amino acids: CASSLAIGTDTQYF. The DNA of the CDR3 is TGTGCCAGCAGCTTAGCGATCGGCACAGATACGCAGTATTTT.